This TCR beta chain emerged from a study of beta chain features in type 1 diabetes. As for the study in general: The patient and healthy donor groups were comparable for age, gender and cell yields.

Researchers reported sorting CD4+ naive, central memory, regulatory and stem cell-like memory cells via CD45RO/CCR7/CD25/CD127/CD95/CD27. Reverse transcription of all isolated RNA meant that expressed TCRB transcripts were sequenced. Clones were read by immunoSEQ multiplex PCR, and TCRdb kept only the in-frame ones, dropping some. Here the sample spans some 350,000 clones, 9.5% to 10% being singletons. Study-level results: Across all four CD4+ subsets, people with type 1 diabetes showed modestly shorter TCRB CDR3s.

The CDR3 totals 13 residues. Germline assignment: CDR1 SGDLS and CDR2 YYNGEE. Trimming shortened V by 3 bases and J by 8 bases, and 14 bases separated the two germline ends. Worth noting for this clone: Its antigen is undetermined.

Sequenced input: central memory CD4+ T cells from blood. The clonotype was recovered from a man aged 30 to 39 with type 1 diabetes. The chain couples TRBV9 to TRBJ1-1, with D possibly matching TRBD1 (6 bases). The CDR3 DNA reads TGTGCCAGCAGCGCCCCGGCGGGGGCGGAAGCTTTCTTT. Its protein product is CASSAPAGAEAFF.